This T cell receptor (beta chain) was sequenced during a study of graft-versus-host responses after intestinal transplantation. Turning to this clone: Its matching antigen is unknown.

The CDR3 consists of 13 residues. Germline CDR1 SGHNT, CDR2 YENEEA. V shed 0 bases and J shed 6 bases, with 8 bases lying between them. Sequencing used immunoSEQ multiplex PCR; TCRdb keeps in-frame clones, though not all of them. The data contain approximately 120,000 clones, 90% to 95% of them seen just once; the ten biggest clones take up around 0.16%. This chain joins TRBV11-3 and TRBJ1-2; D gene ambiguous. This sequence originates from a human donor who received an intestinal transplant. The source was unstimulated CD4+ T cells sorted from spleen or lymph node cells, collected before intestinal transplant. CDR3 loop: CASSLEGRDGYTF. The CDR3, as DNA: TGTGCCAGCAGCTTAGAAGGGAGGGATGGCTACACCTTC.